The clone carrying this T cell receptor (beta chain) was detected only a few times. TCRdb reprocessed the PCR reads with MiXCR, giving one entry per CDR3 protein. The repertoire includes more than 85,000 distinct CDR3 sequences, about 52% of them detected once, and about 9.5% sits in the top ten. The data stem from a study of CDR3 diversity in severe acne. The germline CDR1 and CDR2 sequences are SQVTM and ANQGSEA. Trimming took off 0 bases at V and 1 base at J, with 15 bases between the two ends. This CDR3 has 17 residues. The source is a male donor in good health, serving as a control. The chain couples TRBV29-1 to TRBJ2-2; D might be TRBD1 (6 bases). The sample consisted of blood. For the CDR3, the DNA is TGCAGCGTTGAAGAACGACTGGGCAGGGGGAACACCGGGGAGCTGTTTTTT. Its translation: CSVEERLGRGNTGELFF.